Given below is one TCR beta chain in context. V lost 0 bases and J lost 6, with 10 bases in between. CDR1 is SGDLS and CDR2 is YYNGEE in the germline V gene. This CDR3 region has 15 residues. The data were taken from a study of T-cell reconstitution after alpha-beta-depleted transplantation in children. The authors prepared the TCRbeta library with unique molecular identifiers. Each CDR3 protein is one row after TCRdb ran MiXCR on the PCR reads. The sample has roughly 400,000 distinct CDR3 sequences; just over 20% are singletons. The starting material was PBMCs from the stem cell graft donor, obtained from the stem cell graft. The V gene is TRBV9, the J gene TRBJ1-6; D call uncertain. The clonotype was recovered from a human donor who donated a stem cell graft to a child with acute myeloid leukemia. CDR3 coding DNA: TGTGCCAGCAGCGTAGTAGAGGGTTTTAATTCACCCCTCCACTTT. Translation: CASSVVEGFNSPLHF.